Only a few counts were recorded for the clone carrying this T cell receptor (beta chain). V lost 6 bases and J 4 bases, leaving 10 bases between the germline ends. Germline V gene sequence: CDR1 LNHDA, CDR2 SQIVND (reference sequence). The CDR3 sequence is 13 residues long. Per the original data handling: How many nucleated cells were present was estimated from reference gene primer amplification. The repertoire was sequenced with immunoSEQ multiplex PCR; TCRdb's copy has only in-frame clones and lacks some. Clonal size and the V and J genes are those of that table, whereas D and trimming came from the DNA. The table has over 85,000 clones, 85% seen once; the top ten hold over 35%. This entry belongs to a study of blood T cell repertoires in COVID-19. The overall study: Acute-phase and convalescent COVID-19 samples originated in the United States, Italy and Spain. The analysed material was cDNA or gDNA that came from T cells, B-cell-depleted T cells, or PBMCs.

The V and J genes are TRBV19 and TRBJ1-5; no firm D call. The origin of this receptor is a man older than 75 with acute or convalescent COVID-19. Sequencing was done on a sample of peripheral blood. In DNA, the CDR3 is TGTGCCAGTAGCGTGGGGAGGAATCAGCCCCAGCATTTT. This encodes CASSVGRNQPQHF.